This record concerns one T cell receptor (beta chain) sequence. The data originate from a study of a mutant IDH1 vaccine in newly diagnosed glioma. Study background: Earlier therapy was either radiotherapy, temozolomide, or both, and most got both.

With 8 bases removed from V and 7 bases from J, the gap between germline ends came to 20 bases. The CDR3 length is 15 residues. Germline CDR1 reads MNHEY; CDR2 reads SVGAGI. Here immunoSEQ multiplex PCR was the method, and the copy in TCRdb shows in-frame clones only, minus some. The sample yields around 60,000 clones, 75% to 95% seen once. Time point: baseline, week 1 (first vaccination visit). The treatment: pre-vaccination baseline after standard-of-care therapy. The chain links TRBV6-5 to TRBJ1-4; possibly TRBD1 for D (6 bases). This TCR came from a man in his forties or fifties with glioma. This material consisted of PBMCs, taken from a glioma patient treated with radiotherapy, temozolomide or both. CDR3 nucleotides: TGTGCCAGCCGCAGGACGACCGGGGGGGCTGAAAAACTGTTTTTT. It is translated as CASRRTTGGAEKLFF.